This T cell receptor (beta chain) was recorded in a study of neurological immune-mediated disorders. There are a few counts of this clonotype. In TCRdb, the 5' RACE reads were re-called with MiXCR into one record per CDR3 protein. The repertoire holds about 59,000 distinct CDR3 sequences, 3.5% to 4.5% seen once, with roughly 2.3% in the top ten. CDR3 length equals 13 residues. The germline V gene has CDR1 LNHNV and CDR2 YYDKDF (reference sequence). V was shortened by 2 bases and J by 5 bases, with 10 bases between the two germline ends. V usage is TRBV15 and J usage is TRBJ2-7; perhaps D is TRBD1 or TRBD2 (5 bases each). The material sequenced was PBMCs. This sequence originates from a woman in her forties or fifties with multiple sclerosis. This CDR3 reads CATSRRGPNEQYF. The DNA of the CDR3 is TGTGCCACCAGCAGACGGGGACCGAACGAGCAGTACTTC.